One and the same sample provided the 25 T cell receptor beta chains below, sequenced in a study of beta chain features in type 1 diabetes. These receptors' targets are unknown. The study reverse transcribed the entire isolated RNA, so it sequenced expressed TCRB transcripts. Some clones are missing from TCRdb's copy, which holds only in-frame ones; the method was immunoSEQ multiplex PCR. The table records over 650,000 clones, over 11% of them present only once. General study findings and limits: People with Type 1 diabetes carried modestly yet significantly shorter TCRB CDR3s in all four CD4+ subsets.

Sequencing was carried out using naive CD4+ T cells from blood. These receptors were obtained from a man between 18 and 35 years old with type 1 diabetes.

The rearrangement joins TRBV7-2 to TRBJ1-2; the match to TRBD1 covers 7 bases. V lost 5 bases, J lost 6 bases, and 12 bases stayed unmatched. Germline CDR1 reads SGHTA; CDR2 reads FQGNSA. The CDR3 is made up of 15 amino acids. CDR3 region: CASSLRDSTNHGYTF. The CDR3 DNA sequence: TGTGCCAGCAGCCTACGGGACAGCACCAATCATGGCTACACCTTC.

The rearrangement uses TRBV7-9 and TRBJ2-3; no firm D call. The CDR3 extends over 16 amino acids. V was trimmed by 4 bases and J by 0 bases, leaving 14 bases between them. Germline loops: CDR1 SEHNR, CDR2 FQNEAQ (reference sequence). The CDR3 coding sequence is TGTGCCAGCAGCTCCCGAGGAGAGATTAGCACAGATACGCAGTATTTT. This encodes CASSSRGEISTDTQYF.

This chain uses TRBV5-4 with TRBJ1-2; D may be TRBD1 (6 bases). Germline lookup yields CDR1 SGHNT and CDR2 YYREEE (reference sequence). Trimming stripped 4 bases from V and 12 bases from J, with 19 bases between. The CDR3 is 13 amino acids. The CDR3 loop is CASSLDEGGRHTF. DNA for the CDR3: TGTGCCAGCAGCCTAGATGAGGGGGGGCGCCACACCTTC. The variable domain in full, completed from reference TRBV5-4 and TRBJ1-2, reads ETGVTQSPTHLIKTRGQQVTLRCSSQSGHNTVSWYQQALGQGPQFIFQYYREEENGRGNFPPRFSGLQFPNYSSELNVNALELDDSALYLCASSLDEGGRHTFGSGTRLTVV.

This clone appeared a few times. The chain links TRBV7-9 to TRBJ2-7, with no clear D. This CDR3 spans 15 amino acids. Per the germline V gene, CDR1 is SEHNR and CDR2 is FQNEAQ (reference sequence). V lost 2 bases, J lost 1 base, and 12 bases lay in between. The CDR3 DNA sequence: TGTGCCAGCAGCTTAATGGGCGCCAAATCCTACGAGCAGTACTTC. Protein sequence: CASSLMGAKSYEQYF. Combining the CDR3 with reference TRBV7-9 and TRBJ2-7 gives the whole variable domain DTGVSQNPRHKITKRGQNVTFRCDPISEHNRLYWYRQTLGQGPEFLTYFQNEAQLEKSRLLSDRFSAERPKGSFSTLEIQRTEQGDSAMYLCASSLMGAKSYEQYFGPGTRLTVT.

The rearrangement uses TRBV6-5 and TRBJ2-1; the match to TRBD2 covers 7 bases. The CDR3 is 15 amino acids. CDR1 MNHEY and CDR2 SVGAGI come from the germline V gene. The V and J ends lost 0 bases and 6 bases, in that order; junction bases with no gene match: 5. CDR3 in DNA: TGTGCCAGCAGTTACTCGAGGACTAGTATCAATGAGCAGTTCTTC. Translated, it gives CASSYSRTSINEQFF.

The chain has TRBV2 and TRBJ2-3; 9 nucleotides match TRBD2. J lost 4 bases, V lost 4 bases, and 6 bases had no gene match. Per germline, CDR1 SNHLY and CDR2 FYNNEI. The CDR3 totals 15 residues. In DNA form, the CDR3 reads TGTGCCAGCAGTGTCCGGACTAGCGCTTCAGATACGCAGTATTTT. This gives the protein CASSVRTSASDTQYF.

This clone appeared a few times. In the same sample, other DNA sequences code for this CDR3. The genes are TRBV29-1 and TRBJ1-1; no definite D call. Looked up from germline, CDR1 is SQVTM and CDR2 is ANQGSEA. V dropped 7 bases and J dropped 2 bases, with 8 bases sitting between them. The length of the CDR3 is 11 residues. Here the CDR3 reads CSAGLNTEAFF. CDR3 nucleotides: TGCAGCGCTGGACTCAACACTGAAGCTTTCTTT.

This clone was picked up a small number of times. CDR3 residues: CASVNVGGDNSPLHF. The CDR3 DNA follows: TGTGCCAGCGTTAACGTCGGGGGGGATAATTCACCCCTCCACTTT. The genes are TRBV19 and TRBJ1-6; tentative D call: TRBD1 (5 bases). CDR3 size: 15 residues. Trimming took 9 bases from V and 5 from J, leaving 17 bases between them. Germline CDR1 LNHDA, CDR2 SQIVND (reference sequence).

This clone has only a few counts. CDR3 residues: CASSQAPTSGASGANVLTF. The CDR3 nucleotides read TGTGCCAGCAGCCAGGCCCCGACTAGCGGAGCATCTGGGGCCAACGTCCTGACTTTC. V usage is TRBV4-2 and J usage is TRBJ2-6, with 9 bases lining up with TRBD2. Germline assignment: CDR1 LGHNA and CDR2 YNFKEQ. V lost 3 bases to trimming and J lost 1 base; unmatched junction nucleotides: 10. CDR3 length equals 19 residues.

The chain combines TRBV7-9 with TRBJ2-5; D is undetermined. This CDR3 spans 12 amino acids. V gave up 0 bases and J gave up 4 bases, with 3 bases separating them. Germline loops: CDR1 SEHNR, CDR2 FQNEAQ (reference sequence). The CDR3 sequence is CASSLALETQYF. CDR3 sequence (DNA): TGTGCCAGCAGCTTAGCGTTAGAGACCCAGTACTTC.

In its sample, this clone was seen a few times. This sequence joins TRBV10-3 and TRBJ1-2, with no clear D. Looked up from germline, CDR1 is ENHRY and CDR2 is SYGVKD. The V and J ends lost 8 bases and 6 bases respectively, with 16 bases between them. The CDR3 runs 13 residues. This chain's CDR3 is CAIGAGSQNGYTF. In DNA, the CDR3 is TGTGCCATCGGTGCAGGTTCTCAGAATGGCTACACCTTC.

The CDR3 sequence: CASSPDRPGHGYTF. Here the CDR3 DNA reads TGTGCCAGCAGTCCGGACAGGCCGGGCCATGGCTACACCTTC. The chain joins TRBV7-9 to TRBJ1-2; TRBD1 agrees at 7 bases. CDR1 is SEHNR and CDR2 is FQNEAQ in the germline V gene (reference sequence). The CDR3 runs to 14 residues. V was pared by 6 bases and J by 6 bases, with 10 bases of the junction left unmatched.

There are a few counts of this clone. The chain combines TRBV6-6 with TRBJ2-1; D may match TRBD1 or TRBD2 (5 bases each). CDR1 and CDR2 from the germline V gene are MNHNY and SVGAGI (reference sequence). The CDR3 extends over 15 amino acids. V was pared by 6 bases and J by 5 bases, with 17 bases between. The DNA of the CDR3 is TGTGCCAGCAGCCCCACCGGGGCATCTAACAATGAGCAGTTCTTC. It yields the protein CASSPTGASNNEQFF.

In its sample, this clone was seen a few times. The chain recombines TRBV30 with TRBJ1-5; no firm D call. V lost 2 bases, J lost 5 bases, and 10 bases lay in between. CDR1 GTSNPN and CDR2 SVGIG come from the germline V gene (reference sequence). The CDR3 covers 13 residues. This chain's CDR3 is CAWSLQGYQPQHF. The DNA of the CDR3 is TGTGCCTGGAGTTTGCAAGGGTATCAGCCCCAGCATTTT.

This clone was counted between two and nine times. The CDR3: CSASVQNTEAFF. The DNA of the CDR3 is TGCAGCGCCTCGGTTCAGAACACTGAAGCTTTCTTT. The chain employs TRBV29-1 and TRBJ1-1, with D hard to call. Trimming cost V 7 bases and J 1 base, with 10 bases left between them. The CDR3 covers 12 residues. CDR1 SQVTM and CDR2 ANQGSEA come from the germline V gene.

V and J are TRBV6-5 and TRBJ2-4, with D unresolved. V dropped 6 bases and J dropped 1 base, with 7 bases sitting between them. The CDR3 runs 13 residues. Germline CDR1 MNHEY, CDR2 SVGAGI. The DNA of the CDR3 is TGTGCCAGCAGATCTCCCGCCAAAAACATTCAGTACTTC. Its protein product is CASRSPAKNIQYF.

The rearrangement joins TRBV27 to TRBJ2-1; 12 bases are shared with TRBD2. Looked up from germline, CDR1 is MNHEY and CDR2 is SMNVEV (reference sequence). The CDR3 sequence is 16 residues long. Trimming removed 5 bases from V and 7 bases from J; junction bases left unmatched: 9. DNA for the CDR3: TGTGCCAGCAGTCCAACTAGCGGGAGGTGGGGAAATGAGCAGTTCTTC. It specifies CASSPTSGRWGNEQFF.

This clone appeared a few times. The chain couples TRBV30 to TRBJ2-5; possible D gene TRBD1, 6 bases. The germline CDR1 and CDR2 sequences are GTSNPN and SVGIG (reference sequence). The CDR3 totals 15 residues. V was clipped by 0 bases and J by 5 bases, with 16 bases between them. In DNA form, the CDR3 reads TGTGCCTGGAGTGTACCAGGGGCGTATTTGGAGACCCAGTACTTC. This translates into CAWSVPGAYLETQYF.

The chain joins TRBV14 to TRBJ2-7, with 7 positions matching TRBD2. This CDR3 has 17 residues. Germline trimming cut 4 bases from V and 0 bases from J; bases unmatched to any gene: 12. Germline V gene data show CDR1 as SGHDN and CDR2 as FVKESK. CDR3 sequence: CASSPPGRTRGSYEQYF. The CDR3 DNA follows: TGTGCCAGCAGCCCCCCCGGACGGACTAGGGGCTCCTACGAGCAGTACTTC.

This chain uses TRBV7-2 with TRBJ1-2; D not certain. This CDR3 contains 14 residues. Trimming removed 4 bases from V and 2 bases from J, with 11 bases in between. Germline V gene data show CDR1 as SGHTA and CDR2 as FQGNSA. The CDR3 protein is CASSSLPLNYGYTF. Here the CDR3 DNA reads TGTGCCAGCAGCTCCCTTCCCCTAAACTATGGCTACACCTTC.

This clone was observed a handful of times. The chain carries TRBV4-3 and TRBJ2-3, with D possibly matching TRBD1 (5 bases). The CDR3 has 16 amino acids. Germline V gene sequence: CDR1 LGHNA, CDR2 YSLEER. The V end was cut by 4 bases, the J end by 8 bases, with 22 bases between. CDR3 region: CASSPQFDQGKGTQYF. The CDR3 DNA follows: TGCGCCAGCAGCCCTCAGTTTGACCAGGGCAAGGGTACGCAGTATTTT.

This clone occurred a few times. This chain links TRBV19 with TRBJ2-7, with D maybe TRBD2 (6 bases). Germline-derived CDR1 and CDR2 are LNHDA and SQIVND (reference sequence). This CDR3 contains 13 residues. V was pared by 8 bases and J by 0 bases, with 11 bases between. The CDR3 loop is CASGSGYSYEQYF. Written as DNA, the CDR3 is TGTGCCAGTGGTAGCGGCTACTCCTACGAGCAGTACTTC.

This clone has a handful of counts. The chain couples TRBV11-2 to TRBJ2-1; D uncertain. V was trimmed by 2 bases and J by 10 bases, leaving 9 bases between them. This CDR3 has 12 amino acids. The germline CDR1 and CDR2 sequences are SGHAT and FQNNGV. The CDR3: CASSLSNLEQFF. The CDR3 DNA sequence: TGTGCCAGCAGCTTATCAAACTTAGAGCAGTTCTTC.

This clone was seen more than once but under ten times. The chain uses TRBV9 and TRBJ2-1; D is ambiguous. Between the trimmed V and J ends, which lost 0 bases and 0 bases, there was a span of 10 bases. The CDR3 is made up of 16 amino acids. The germline V gene encodes CDR1 SGDLS and CDR2 YYNGEE. As DNA, the CDR3 is TGTGCCAGCAGCGTAGCCGGCTCTCCCTCCTACAATGAGCAGTTCTTC. Translation: CASSVAGSPSYNEQFF.

This clone was observed a few times. The rearrangement links TRBV2 to TRBJ2-7, with 10 bases fitting TRBD2. The CDR3 is made up of 14 amino acids. Per the germline V gene, CDR1 is SNHLY and CDR2 is FYNNEI. DNA of the CDR3: TGTGCGAGGAGGGCTAGCGGGAGCTTGGGCGAGCAGTACTTC. It codes for CARRASGSLGEQYF. The full variable domain, completed using reference TRBV2 and TRBJ2-7, is EPEVTQTPSHQVTQMGQEVILRCVPISNHLYFYWYRQILGQKVEFLVSFYNNEISEKSEIFDDQFSVERPDGSNFTLKIRSTKLEDSAMYFCARRASGSLGEQYFGPGTRLTVT.